The source of this TCR beta chain is a study of shared clonotypes between healthy human individuals. Study as a whole: A donor's plate count was three for CD4 naive and three for CD4 memory; CD8 naive had two and CD8 memory one.

Turning to this clone: The antigen is unknown.

General study results and limits: Compared with clonotypes that all four donors shared, non-shared clonotypes had lower generation probabilities. A handful of donors held about 5% of naive CD4 clonotypes in common.

Samples underwent the assay at deep level. Repertoires were generated with immunoSEQ multiplex PCR, while TCRdb's copy carries only in-frame clones and drops some. The table includes approximately 1,500,000 clones, around 98% detected once. Source material: naive CD4+ T cells sorted from blood. Specified subset: CD45RA+ positively selected. The clonotype originates from a man aged 30 to 45 in good health.

CDR3 sequence reads: CASSFLEREGYEQYF. The DNA for the CDR3 is TGTGCCAGCAGTTTCCTTGAGCGGGAGGGCTACGAGCAGTACTTC. The chain joins TRBV28 to TRBJ2-7; 10 bases align to TRBD2. Germline CDR1 reads MDHEN; CDR2 reads SYDVKM. V was clipped by 3 bases and J by 3 bases; unmatched bases: 5. CDR3 length: 15 residues.